These 14 T cell receptor beta chains share one sample of origin, sequenced in a study of blood T cells in healthy people across ages. A J-beta primer mix and a sample-barcoded 5' primer were used in a second PCR of roughly 6 to 11 cycles. Using its own MiXCR run on the 5' RACE reads, TCRdb lists one record per CDR3 protein. The repertoire includes some 790,000 distinct CDR3 sequences, about 28% of them detected once, and 15% to 20% sits in the top ten. The source material was blood. These receptors all come from a woman older than 75 in good health.

This clonotype was seen many times. A much larger clonotype is one base distant, so this may be a read error. The genes are TRBV7-2 and TRBJ2-1; D gene ambiguous. The last part of the DNA fits TRBJ2-7 better; the J call may be wrong. CDR3 length equals 13 residues. From germline, CDR1 is SGHTA and CDR2 FQGNSA. CDR3 amino acids: CASSFDRYNEQYF. In DNA, the CDR3 is TGTGCCAGCAGCTTCGACCGTTACAATGAGCAGTACTTC.

This clonotype was detected ten times or more. V is TRBV7-2 and J is TRBJ1-2, with D unclear. In germline, CDR1 is SGHTA, CDR2 FQGNSA. Trimming took 7 bases from V and 4 from J, leaving 13 bases between them. This CDR3 region has 13 residues. CDR3 coding DNA: TGTGCCAGCAACTCGAGGGTGAGCTATGGCTACACCTTC. It is translated as CASNSRVSYGYTF.

This sequence joins TRBV7-8 and TRBJ2-6; D is ambiguous. Germline V gene data show CDR1 as SGHVS and CDR2 as FQNEAQ. Trimming removed 4 bases at V and 2 bases at J, with 9 bases between. The CDR3 is 15 amino acids. CDR3 DNA: TGTGCCAGCAGCTCTAGGAAGCCTGGGGCCAACGTCCTGACTTTC. It translates to CASSSRKPGANVLTF.

This clonotype appeared many times. The rearrangement uses TRBV10-3 and TRBJ2-1; 12 bases agree with TRBD2. CDR1 and CDR2 from the germline V gene are ENHRY and SYGVKD. V gave up 4 bases and J gave up 6 bases; unmatched junction bases: 7. This CDR3 has 16 residues. The CDR3 region has the DNA TGTGCCATCAGTGGGGCTAGCGGGGGGGTCTTCAATGAGCAGTTCTTC. Amino acids: CAISGASGGVFNEQFF.

This chain uses TRBV6-2 or TRBV6-3 with TRBJ1-5, with D possibly TRBD1 on 6 matching bases. This CDR3 region has 16 residues. V lost 5 bases, J lost 7 bases, and 21 bases lay in between. Germline assignment: CDR1 MNHEY and CDR2 SVGEGT. The CDR3 loop is CASSGAPGHLGQPQHF. The CDR3 DNA reads TGTGCCAGCAGTGGCGCCCCGGGACACTTAGGGCAGCCCCAGCATTTT.

This clonotype has a count of ten or more. The rearrangement joins TRBV14 to TRBJ2-5; D ambiguous. This CDR3 has 14 amino acids. With 0 bases removed from V and 5 bases from J, the gap between germline ends came to 10 bases. Looked up from germline, CDR1 is SGHDN and CDR2 is FVKESK. This CDR3 reads CASSQDASRETQYF. CDR3 DNA sequence: TGTGCCAGCAGCCAAGATGCATCAAGGGAGACCCAGTACTTC.

This clonotype was seen at least ten times. This chain joins TRBV7-2 and TRBJ1-5, with a tentative D call TRBD1 (5 bases). The CDR3 consists of 17 residues. V dropped 5 bases and J dropped 9 bases, with 26 bases sitting between them. The germline CDR1 and CDR2 sequences are SGHTA and FQGNSA. The CDR3 DNA reads as TGTGCCAGCAGCCCCTGGGACGGACACACGAATATTCCGCCCCAGCATTTT. Its protein is CASSPWDGHTNIPPQHF.

J is TRBJ2-7 and V is TRBV27; the match to TRBD2 covers 8 bases. Germline trimming cut 5 bases from V and 4 bases from J; bases unmatched to any gene: 7. The CDR3 contains 14 residues. Germline-derived CDR1 and CDR2 are MNHEY and SMNVEV (reference sequence). CDR3 sequence reads: CASSRNSGVYEQYF. The CDR3 DNA sequence: TGTGCCAGCAGTAGGAATAGCGGGGTGTACGAGCAGTACTTC.

This clonotype turned up a few times. This chain links TRBV18 with TRBJ2-1; possible D gene TRBD2, 5 bases. With 1 base removed from V and 7 bases from J, the gap between germline ends came to 11 bases. This CDR3 region has 14 residues. CDR1 is KGHSH, CDR2 LQKENI, per germline. The chain's CDR3 is CASSPQGSENEQFF. The DNA of the CDR3 is TGTGCCAGCTCACCACAGGGTAGCGAGAATGAGCAGTTCTTC.

This clonotype was seen more than once but under ten times. The rearrangement joins TRBV20-1 to TRBJ2-3, with 7 bases identical to TRBD2. Germline CDR1 DFQATT, CDR2 SNEGSKA (reference sequence). The J segment lost 4 bases and the V segment lost 6 bases, leaving 10 bases of the junction unmatched. The CDR3 sequence is 14 residues long. The CDR3 is CSAAGPWGPDTQYF. Written as DNA, the CDR3 is TGCAGTGCAGCGGGACCCTGGGGCCCAGATACGCAGTATTTT.

This clonotype was found once. The J gene is TRBJ2-7, the V gene TRBV6-6, with 7 bases aligning to TRBD1. The CDR3 covers 15 residues. V shed 6 bases, J shed 2 bases, and the junction held 10 bases outside the gene matches. CDR1 and CDR2 from the germline V gene are MNHNY and SVGAGI (reference sequence). The CDR3 reads CASRPRGKETYEQYF. CDR3 bases: TGTGCCAGCAGACCCAGGGGGAAGGAGACCTACGAGCAGTACTTC.

Concerning this clonotype itself: This may arise from a read error, as a much more abundant clone is one base away. The chain combines TRBV5-1 with TRBJ2-5, with 14 bases aligning to TRBD2. In germline, CDR1 is SGHRS, CDR2 YFSETQ. V lost 2 bases to trimming and J lost 8 bases; unmatched junction nucleotides: 11. This CDR3 has 17 amino acids. The CDR3 spells CASSFRLAGGSSDTQYF. The CDR3 bases are TGCGCCAGCAGCTTCCGACTAGCGGGGGGGTCAAGTGACACCCAGTACTTC.

The chain has TRBV5-6 and TRBJ2-5; 7 bases align to TRBD1. Losses at the gene ends were 4 bases for V and 3 bases for J; bases not matched to a gene: 9. This CDR3 region has 15 residues. The germline CDR1 and CDR2 sequences are SGHDT and YYEEEE. In DNA form, the CDR3 reads TGTGCCAGCAGCGCTCACGGGACAGAAAAAGAGACCCAGTACTTC. Its translation: CASSAHGTEKETQYF.

V usage is TRBV28 and J usage is TRBJ2-7, with TRBD1 matching over 8 bases. Germline values: CDR1 MDHEN, CDR2 SYDVKM. CDR3 length: 16 amino acids. With V trimmed by 7 bases and J by 3 bases, 14 bases remained unmatched. As DNA, the CDR3 is TGTGCCAGCACGATTTTTACAGGGGGAGGAAGCTACGAGCAGTACTTC. Amino acid sequence: CASTIFTGGGSYEQYF.